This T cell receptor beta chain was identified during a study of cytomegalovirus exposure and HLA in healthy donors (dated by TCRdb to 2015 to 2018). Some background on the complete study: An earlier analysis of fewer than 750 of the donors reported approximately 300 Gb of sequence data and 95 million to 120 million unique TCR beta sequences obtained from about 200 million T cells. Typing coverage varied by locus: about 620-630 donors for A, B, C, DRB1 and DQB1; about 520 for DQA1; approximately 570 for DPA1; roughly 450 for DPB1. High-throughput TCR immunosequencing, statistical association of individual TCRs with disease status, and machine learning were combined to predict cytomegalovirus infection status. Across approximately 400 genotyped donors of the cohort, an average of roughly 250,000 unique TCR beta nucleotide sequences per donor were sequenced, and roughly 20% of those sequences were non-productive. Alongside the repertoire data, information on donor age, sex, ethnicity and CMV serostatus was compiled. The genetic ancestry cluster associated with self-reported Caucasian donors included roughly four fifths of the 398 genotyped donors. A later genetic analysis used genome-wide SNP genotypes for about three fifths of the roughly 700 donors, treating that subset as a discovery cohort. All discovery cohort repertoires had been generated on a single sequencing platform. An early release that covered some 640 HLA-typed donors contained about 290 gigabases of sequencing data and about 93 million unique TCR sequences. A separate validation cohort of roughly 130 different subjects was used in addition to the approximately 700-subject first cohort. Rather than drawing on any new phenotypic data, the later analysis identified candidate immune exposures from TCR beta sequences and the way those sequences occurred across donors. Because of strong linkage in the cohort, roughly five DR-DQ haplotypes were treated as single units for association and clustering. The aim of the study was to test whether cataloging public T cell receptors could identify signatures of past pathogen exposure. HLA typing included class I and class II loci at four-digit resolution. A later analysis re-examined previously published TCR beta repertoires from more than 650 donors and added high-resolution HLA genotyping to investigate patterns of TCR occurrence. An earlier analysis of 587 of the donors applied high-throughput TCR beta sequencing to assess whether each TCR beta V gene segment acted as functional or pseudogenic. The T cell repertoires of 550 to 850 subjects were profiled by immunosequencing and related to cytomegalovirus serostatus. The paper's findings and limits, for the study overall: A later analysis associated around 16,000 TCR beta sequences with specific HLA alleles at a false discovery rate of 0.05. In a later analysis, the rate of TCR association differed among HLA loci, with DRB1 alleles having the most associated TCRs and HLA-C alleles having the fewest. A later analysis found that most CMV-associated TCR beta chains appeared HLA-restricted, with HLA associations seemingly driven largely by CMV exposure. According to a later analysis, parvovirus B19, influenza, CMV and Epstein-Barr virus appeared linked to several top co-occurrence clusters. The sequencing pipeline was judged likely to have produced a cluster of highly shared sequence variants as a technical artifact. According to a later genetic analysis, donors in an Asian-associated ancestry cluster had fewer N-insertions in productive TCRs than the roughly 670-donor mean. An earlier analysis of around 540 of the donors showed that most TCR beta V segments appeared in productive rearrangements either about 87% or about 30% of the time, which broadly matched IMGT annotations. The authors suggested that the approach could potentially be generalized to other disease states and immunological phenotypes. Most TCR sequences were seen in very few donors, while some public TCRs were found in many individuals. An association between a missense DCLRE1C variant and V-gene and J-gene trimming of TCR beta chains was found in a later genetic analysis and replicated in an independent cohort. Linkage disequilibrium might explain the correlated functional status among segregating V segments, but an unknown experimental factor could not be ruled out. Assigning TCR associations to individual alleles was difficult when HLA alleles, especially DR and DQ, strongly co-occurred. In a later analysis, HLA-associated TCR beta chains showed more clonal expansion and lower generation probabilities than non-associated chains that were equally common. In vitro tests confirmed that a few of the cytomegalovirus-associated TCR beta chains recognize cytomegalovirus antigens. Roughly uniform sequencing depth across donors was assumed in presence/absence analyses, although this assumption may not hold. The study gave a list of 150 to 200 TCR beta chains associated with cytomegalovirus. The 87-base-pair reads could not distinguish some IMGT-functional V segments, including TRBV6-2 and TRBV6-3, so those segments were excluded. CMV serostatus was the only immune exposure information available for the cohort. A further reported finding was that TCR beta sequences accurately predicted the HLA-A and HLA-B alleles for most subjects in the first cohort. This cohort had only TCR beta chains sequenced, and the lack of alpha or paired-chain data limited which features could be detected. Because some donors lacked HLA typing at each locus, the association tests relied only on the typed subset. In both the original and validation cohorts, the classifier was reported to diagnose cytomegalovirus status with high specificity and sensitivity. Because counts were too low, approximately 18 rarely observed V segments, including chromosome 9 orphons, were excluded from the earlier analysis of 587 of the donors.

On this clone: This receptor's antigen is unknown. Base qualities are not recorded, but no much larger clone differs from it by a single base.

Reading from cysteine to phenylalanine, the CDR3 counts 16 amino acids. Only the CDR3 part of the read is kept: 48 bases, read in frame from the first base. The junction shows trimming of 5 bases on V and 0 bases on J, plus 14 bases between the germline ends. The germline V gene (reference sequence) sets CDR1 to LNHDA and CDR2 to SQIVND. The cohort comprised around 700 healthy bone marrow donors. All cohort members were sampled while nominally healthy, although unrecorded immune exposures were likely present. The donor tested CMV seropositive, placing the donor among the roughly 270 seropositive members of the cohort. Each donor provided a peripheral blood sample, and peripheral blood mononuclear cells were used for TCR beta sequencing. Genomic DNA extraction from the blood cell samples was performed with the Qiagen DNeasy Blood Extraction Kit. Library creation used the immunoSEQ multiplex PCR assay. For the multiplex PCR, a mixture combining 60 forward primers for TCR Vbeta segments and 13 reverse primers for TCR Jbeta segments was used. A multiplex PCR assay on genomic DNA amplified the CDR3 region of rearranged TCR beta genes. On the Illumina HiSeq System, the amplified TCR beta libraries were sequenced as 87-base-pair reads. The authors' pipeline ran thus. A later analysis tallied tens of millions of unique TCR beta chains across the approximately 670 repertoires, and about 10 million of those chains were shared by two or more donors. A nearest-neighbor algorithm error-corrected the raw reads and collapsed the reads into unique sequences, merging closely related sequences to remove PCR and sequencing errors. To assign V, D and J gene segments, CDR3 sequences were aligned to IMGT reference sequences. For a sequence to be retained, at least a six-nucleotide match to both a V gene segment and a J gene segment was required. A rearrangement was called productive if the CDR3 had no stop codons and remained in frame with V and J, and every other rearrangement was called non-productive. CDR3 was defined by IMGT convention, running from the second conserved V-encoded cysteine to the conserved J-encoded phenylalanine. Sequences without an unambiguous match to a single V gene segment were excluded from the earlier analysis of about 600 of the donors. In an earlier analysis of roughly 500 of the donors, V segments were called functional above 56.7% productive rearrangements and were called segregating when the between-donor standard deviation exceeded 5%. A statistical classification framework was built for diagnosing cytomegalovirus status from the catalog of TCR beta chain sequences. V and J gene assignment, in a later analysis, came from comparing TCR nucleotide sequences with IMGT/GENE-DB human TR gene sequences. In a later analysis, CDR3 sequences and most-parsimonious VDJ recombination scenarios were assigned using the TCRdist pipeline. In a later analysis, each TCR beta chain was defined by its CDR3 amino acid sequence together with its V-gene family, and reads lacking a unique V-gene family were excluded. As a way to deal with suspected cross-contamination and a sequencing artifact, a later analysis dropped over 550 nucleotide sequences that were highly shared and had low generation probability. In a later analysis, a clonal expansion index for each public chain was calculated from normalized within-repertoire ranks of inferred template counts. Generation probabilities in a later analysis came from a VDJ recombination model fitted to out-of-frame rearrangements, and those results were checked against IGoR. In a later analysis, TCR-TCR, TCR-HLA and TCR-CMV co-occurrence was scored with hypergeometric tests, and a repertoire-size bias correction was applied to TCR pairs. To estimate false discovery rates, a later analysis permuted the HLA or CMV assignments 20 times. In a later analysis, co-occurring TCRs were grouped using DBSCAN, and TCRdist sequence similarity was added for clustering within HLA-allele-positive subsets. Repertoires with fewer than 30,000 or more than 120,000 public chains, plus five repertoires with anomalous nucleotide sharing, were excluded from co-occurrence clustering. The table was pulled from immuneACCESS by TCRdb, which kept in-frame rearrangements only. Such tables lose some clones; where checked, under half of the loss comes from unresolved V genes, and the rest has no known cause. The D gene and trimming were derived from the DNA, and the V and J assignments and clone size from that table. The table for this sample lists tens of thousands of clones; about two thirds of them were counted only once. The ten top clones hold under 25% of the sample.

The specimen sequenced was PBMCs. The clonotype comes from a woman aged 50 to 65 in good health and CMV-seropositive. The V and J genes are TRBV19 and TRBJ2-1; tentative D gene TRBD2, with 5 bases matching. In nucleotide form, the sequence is TGTGCCAGTAGTGGAATGCGGGCTAGCTCCTACAATGAGCAGTTCTTC. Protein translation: CASSGMRASSYNEQFF.